The rows below give T cell receptor beta chains drawn from one sample of a study of shared clonotypes between healthy human individuals. Some clones are missing from TCRdb's copy, which holds only in-frame ones; the method was immunoSEQ multiplex PCR. The top ten hold about 1.8% of the sample, which has hundreds of thousands of clones, roughly 73% seen once. Sequenced sample: memory CD4+ T cells sorted from blood. The source of these receptors is a woman between 25 and 40 years old in good health. CDR3s include the opening cysteine and the closing phenylalanine or tryptophan. The D gene is left open where the match is weak. Clone size, where shown, is once, few, many, or a class for clones that have expanded.

J gene: TRBJ1-2
CDR3 length: 12
V gene: TRBV6-1
clone size: NA
D gene: NA
CDR3 DNA: TGTGCCAGCAGTGAGGTGGGCAGGGCCCAAACCTTC
CDR3 protein: CASSEVGRAQTF

J gene: TRBJ2-5
CDR3 length: 14
V gene: TRBV5-6
clone size: NA
D gene: TRBD2
CDR3 DNA: TGTGCCAGCAGGAGAAGGACTAGTAGTAAGACCCAGTACTTC
CDR3 protein: CASRRRTSSKTQYF

J gene: TRBJ2-7
CDR3 length: 14
V gene: TRBV7-9
clone size: NA
D gene: NA
CDR3 DNA: TGTGCCAGCAGCACCGACAGTTCTACCTACGAGCAGTACTTC
CDR3 protein: CASSTDSSTYEQYF

J gene: TRBJ1-4
CDR3 length: 16
V gene: TRBV4-2
clone size: NA
D gene: NA
CDR3 DNA: TGTGCCAGCAGCCACCCCCCGGGGGCAACTAATGAAAAACTGTTTTTT
CDR3 protein: CASSHPPGATNEKLFF

J gene: TRBJ1-2
CDR3 length: 9
V gene: TRBV29-1
clone size: few
D gene: TRBD1
CDR3 DNA: TGCAGCGCGGACAGGGGCTACACCTTC
CDR3 protein: CSADRGYTF

J gene: TRBJ2-1
CDR3 length: 15
V gene: TRBV7-2
clone size: NA
D gene: TRBD1
CDR3 DNA: TGTGCCAGCAGCTTGGACAGGGGGAACTACAATGAGCAGTTCTTC
CDR3 protein: CASSLDRGNYNEQFF

J gene: TRBJ2-1
CDR3 length: 17
V gene: TRBV5-1
clone size: NA
D gene: NA
CDR3 DNA: TGCGCCAGCAGCTTGGATAGCGGATTTTCCTCCTACAATGAGCAGTTCTTC
CDR3 protein: CASSLDSGFSSYNEQFF

J gene: TRBJ1-2
CDR3 length: 13
V gene: TRBV28
clone size: NA
D gene: TRBD1
CDR3 DNA: TGTGCCAGCACGACAGGGCTTAACTATGGCTACACCTTC
CDR3 protein: CASTTGLNYGYTF

J gene: TRBJ2-3
CDR3 length: 12
V gene: TRBV5-5
clone size: NA
D gene: NA
CDR3 DNA: TGTGCCAGCAGCTTGGAAGTAGATACGCAGTATTTT
CDR3 protein: CASSLEVDTQYF

J gene: TRBJ2-7
CDR3 length: 15
V gene: TRBV6-1
clone size: NA
D gene: NA
CDR3 DNA: TGTGCCAGCAGTGAAAGCCCCCAGAGGACCTACGAGCAGTACTTC
CDR3 protein: CASSESPQRTYEQYF

J gene: TRBJ1-4
CDR3 length: 12
V gene: TRBV7-9
clone size: few
D gene: NA
CDR3 DNA: TGTGCCAGCAGCATTACTAATGAAAAACTGTTTTTT
CDR3 protein: CASSITNEKLFF

J gene: TRBJ2-3
CDR3 length: 14
V gene: TRBV5-1
clone size: NA
D gene: TRBD2
CDR3 DNA: TGCGCCAGCAGCTCAGGACTAGCAACAGATACGCAGTATTTT
CDR3 protein: CASSSGLATDTQYF

J gene: TRBJ1-2
CDR3 length: 15
V gene: TRBV18
clone size: NA
D gene: TRBD1
CDR3 DNA: TGTGCCAGCTCACCCGGGGACAGAACCCTGGGTGGCTACACCTTC
CDR3 protein: CASSPGDRTLGGYTF

J gene: TRBJ2-1
CDR3 length: 15
V gene: TRBV13
clone size: NA
D gene: NA
CDR3 DNA: TGTGCCAGCAGCTTACTTGCCCTATGGGGCGGTGAGCAGTTCTTC
CDR3 protein: CASSLLALWGGEQFF

J gene: TRBJ2-5
CDR3 length: 15
V gene: TRBV7-2
clone size: once
D gene: TRBD2
CDR3 DNA: TGTGCCAGTCAAAGACTAGCGGGAAGGCAAGAGACCCAGTACTTC
CDR3 protein: CASQRLAGRQETQYF

J gene: TRBJ1-5
CDR3 length: 14
V gene: TRBV7-2
clone size: NA
D gene: TRBD1
CDR3 DNA: TGTGCCAGCAGCCCGTCGACAGGGTTTCAGCCCCAGCATTTT
CDR3 protein: CASSPSTGFQPQHF

J gene: TRBJ2-2
CDR3 length: 12
V gene: TRBV11-3
clone size: NA
D gene: NA
CDR3 DNA: TGTGCCAGCAGCCCGGAGGTCGGGGAGCTGTTTTTT
CDR3 protein: CASSPEVGELFF

J gene: TRBJ2-2
CDR3 length: 12
V gene: TRBV28
clone size: once
D gene: NA
CDR3 DNA: TGTGCCAGCAATACACCGGCCGGGGAGCTGTTTTTT
CDR3 protein: CASNTPAGELFF

J gene: TRBJ2-5
CDR3 length: 15
V gene: TRBV5-4
clone size: NA
D gene: NA
CDR3 DNA: TGTGCCAGCAGCTTGGCCGCAGGGATTCAAGAGACCCAGTACTTC
CDR3 protein: CASSLAAGIQETQYF

J gene: TRBJ2-7
CDR3 length: 14
V gene: TRBV19
clone size: once
D gene: TRBD1
CDR3 DNA: TGTGCCACTTCGGACAGGTACCTCTCCTACGAGCAGTACTTC
CDR3 protein: CATSDRYLSYEQYF

J gene: TRBJ1-2
CDR3 length: 14
V gene: TRBV9
clone size: few
D gene: NA
CDR3 DNA: TGTGCCAGCAGCGCCCTGGGACCTAACTATGGCTACACCTTC
CDR3 protein: CASSALGPNYGYTF

J gene: TRBJ2-1
CDR3 length: 17
V gene: TRBV4-1
clone size: many
D gene: TRBD2
CDR3 DNA: TGCGCCAGCAGCCAAGACCTAGCGGGCCTACTCTACAATGAGCAGTTCTTC
CDR3 protein: CASSQDLAGLLYNEQFF

J gene: TRBJ2-7
CDR3 length: 15
V gene: TRBV5-4
clone size: few
D gene: TRBD2
CDR3 DNA: TGTGCCAGCAGCTTAAGACTAGCGGGAAAGTACGAGCAGTACTTC
CDR3 protein: CASSLRLAGKYEQYF

J gene: TRBJ2-2
CDR3 length: 13
V gene: TRBV28
clone size: NA
D gene: NA
CDR3 DNA: TGTGCCACCTTGAGGACCCACACCGGGGAGCTGTTTTTT
CDR3 protein: CATLRTHTGELFF

J gene: TRBJ2-7
CDR3 length: 15
V gene: TRBV5-4
clone size: NA
D gene: TRBD1
CDR3 DNA: TGTGCCAGCAGCCCGGCAGGGGGTACATCCTACGAGCAGTACTTC
CDR3 protein: CASSPAGGTSYEQYF

J gene: TRBJ2-5
CDR3 length: 17
V gene: TRBV5-4
clone size: NA
D gene: NA
CDR3 DNA: TGTGCCAGCAGCTTGGGGCGGACAGAAATGTACCAAGAGACCCAGTACTTC
CDR3 protein: CASSLGRTEMYQETQYF

J gene: TRBJ2-5
CDR3 length: 14
V gene: TRBV6-1
clone size: NA
D gene: TRBD1
CDR3 DNA: TGTGCCAGCAGTGGAGCAGGGGGCCGGGAGACCCAGTACTTC
CDR3 protein: CASSGAGGRETQYF

J gene: TRBJ2-7
CDR3 length: 15
V gene: TRBV6-5
clone size: NA
D gene: TRBD1
CDR3 DNA: TGTGCCAGCAGTTACGGCAGGGGGCGACCCTACGAGCAGTACTTC
CDR3 protein: CASSYGRGRPYEQYF

J gene: TRBJ2-2
CDR3 length: 16
V gene: TRBV1
clone size: NA
D gene: NA
CDR3 DNA: TGCACCAGCAGCCAAGAGGCTCGGGGGGACACCGGGGAGCTGTTTTTT
CDR3 protein: CTSSQEARGDTGELFF

J gene: TRBJ2-1
CDR3 length: 15
V gene: TRBV5-1
clone size: NA
D gene: TRBD2
CDR3 DNA: TGCGCCAGCAGCTCTACTAGCGGGAGTGGGTATGAGCAGTTCTTC
CDR3 protein: CASSSTSGSGYEQFF

J gene: TRBJ1-1
CDR3 length: 16
V gene: TRBV11-2
clone size: NA
D gene: NA
CDR3 DNA: TGTGCCAGCAGCTTAGGCTACAGGAGAATGAACACTGAAGCTTTCTTT
CDR3 protein: CASSLGYRRMNTEAFF

J gene: TRBJ1-1
CDR3 length: 13
V gene: TRBV18
clone size: NA
D gene: TRBD1
CDR3 DNA: TGTGCCAGCTCACCAGAAGAGGGGACAGCAGCTTTCTTT
CDR3 protein: CASSPEEGTAAFF

J gene: TRBJ2-3
CDR3 length: 16
V gene: TRBV27
clone size: NA
D gene: NA
CDR3 DNA: TGTGCCAGCAGGCCCTACAGGGAGGGGCACATAGATACGCAGTATTTT
CDR3 protein: CASRPYREGHIDTQYF

J gene: TRBJ1-2
CDR3 length: 16
V gene: TRBV18
clone size: NA
D gene: NA
CDR3 DNA: TGTGCCAGCTCAGCCCGACGGGAAAAGGGGAGCTATGGCTACACCTTC
CDR3 protein: CASSARREKGSYGYTF

J gene: TRBJ1-4
CDR3 length: 16
V gene: TRBV7-2
clone size: NA
D gene: TRBD1
CDR3 DNA: TGTGCCAGCAGCTTAGATGGAGGAACAGGGGGAGAAAAACTGTTTTTT
CDR3 protein: CASSLDGGTGGEKLFF

J gene: TRBJ2-7
CDR3 length: 15
V gene: TRBV19
clone size: few
D gene: TRBD2
CDR3 DNA: TGTGCCAGTAGTTCCGTTAGCGGGAGTACGGGCGAGCAGTACTTC
CDR3 protein: CASSSVSGSTGEQYF

J gene: TRBJ1-1
CDR3 length: 13
V gene: TRBV28
clone size: NA
D gene: TRBD1
CDR3 DNA: TGTGCCAGCAGTTTGGACAGGAGCACTGAAGCTTTCTTT
CDR3 protein: CASSLDRSTEAFF

J gene: TRBJ2-2
CDR3 length: 15
V gene: TRBV5-1
clone size: NA
D gene: NA
CDR3 DNA: TGCGCCAGCAGCTTGGGCGGGGTCAACACCGGGGAGCTGTTTTTT
CDR3 protein: CASSLGGVNTGELFF

J gene: TRBJ2-3
CDR3 length: 16
V gene: TRBV7-3
clone size: NA
D gene: NA
CDR3 DNA: TGTGCCAGCAGCTTTACAGGGCTGGGGAGCACAGATACGCAGTATTTT
CDR3 protein: CASSFTGLGSTDTQYF

J gene: TRBJ2-2
CDR3 length: 14
V gene: TRBV7-2
clone size: many
D gene: NA
CDR3 DNA: TGTGCCAGCAGCTTAGCGGGAGGCACCGGGGAGCTGTTTTTT
CDR3 protein: CASSLAGGTGELFF

J gene: TRBJ2-3
CDR3 length: 16
V gene: TRBV19
clone size: NA
D gene: NA
CDR3 DNA: TGTGCCAGTAGTGTATACCGGGACCCAGACACAGATACGCAGTATTTT
CDR3 protein: CASSVYRDPDTDTQYF

J gene: TRBJ1-1
CDR3 length: 16
V gene: TRBV11-2
clone size: NA
D gene: TRBD1
CDR3 DNA: TGTGCCAGCACCCGCCGGGGGGGGACAGGGGGCACTGAAGCTTTCTTT
CDR3 protein: CASTRRGGTGGTEAFF

J gene: TRBJ2-1
CDR3 length: 15
V gene: TRBV5-1
clone size: few
D gene: NA
CDR3 DNA: TGCGCCAGCAGCTTGGATAACGCTAACTACAATGAGCAGTTCTTC
CDR3 protein: CASSLDNANYNEQFF

J gene: TRBJ2-7
CDR3 length: 15
V gene: TRBV19
clone size: few
D gene: NA
CDR3 DNA: TGTGCCAGTAGTGGGCAGCCGGCCGGGGCCTCCGAGCAGTACTTC
CDR3 protein: CASSGQPAGASEQYF

J gene: TRBJ2-6
CDR3 length: 17
V gene: TRBV18
clone size: few
D gene: NA
CDR3 DNA: TGTGCCAGCTTCGAAGGCCTCGGGGGGCCTGGGGCCAACGTCCTGACTTTC
CDR3 protein: CASFEGLGGPGANVLTF

J gene: TRBJ1-3
CDR3 length: 14
V gene: TRBV6-5
clone size: NA
D gene: NA
CDR3 DNA: TGTGCCAGCAGCCGGGGGAGCTCTGGAAACACCATATATTTT
CDR3 protein: CASSRGSSGNTIYF